The T cell receptor beta chain under discussion was sequenced for a study of blood T cell repertoires in COVID-19 (dated by TCRdb to about 2020). Regarding the study in general: The collaborator samples originated in the United States, Italy and Spain and spanned the acute and convalescent phases of COVID-19. The prospective study material was composed of cDNA or gDNA derived from T cells, B-cell-depleted T cells, or PBMCs. The dataset comprised deeply sampled blood TCRbeta repertoires from subjects exposed to, actively infected with, or recovered from COVID-19. The repertoires were released in a freely available public database meant as a resource for research on the immune response to SARS-CoV-2. The samples were drawn from the first 160 participants of the ongoing ImmuneRACE study and from 1,254 subjects provided by 6 global collaborators. A de-identified subject ID, COVID-19 status, age in years and sex were almost always included in the sample metadata. HLA class I and class II types, where available, came from metadata supplied by the sample provider rather than from assay-based typing.

To note about this clone: What antigen it recognizes has not been identified. Base qualities were left out, and no much larger clone turns up one base away.

Here V drops 3 bases and J drops 5 bases, and the junction holds 6 bases not matched to any gene. The CDR3 has 14 amino acids, counting the end cysteine and phenylalanine. Solely the CDR3 DNA is kept, with 42 bases framed from the first base. The germline V gene yields SGHDT for CDR1 and YYEEEE for CDR2. General study outcomes and caveats: The amount of clinical and demographic metadata varied by source and participant and was provided uncurated.

The immunoSEQ Assay, a bias-controlled multiplex PCR, was used to amplify TCRbeta CDR3 regions from genomic DNA. Regarding the original processing steps: Nucleated cell counts per sample were estimated from amplification of reference gene primers within the assay. Sequence reads were collapsed and filtered to measure the absolute abundance of every unique TCRbeta CDR3 rearrangement. For each sample, productive Simpson clonality was calculated as the square root of Simpson's diversity index over productive rearrangements. In its TCRdb copy, this immuneACCESS table keeps in-frame sequences only and misses some clones. Where compared with another copy, unresolved V genes explain less than half of these, and the others have no known cause. V, J and clone size reflect that table, while D and trimming were determined from the DNA. The sample table lists about 48,000 clones, roughly 77% of them with a count of one. The top ten clonotypes cover 15% to 20% of the sample.

Whole blood was collected in K2EDTA tubes by collaborating institutions according to the institutions' own protocols. For TCRbeta analysis, collaborator samples were shipped as frozen whole blood, as isolated PBMCs, or as DNA extracted from either sample type. The receptor was isolated from a human donor with active or convalescent COVID-19. The donor label of this sample is uncertain. The sequenced material came from peripheral blood. The sequence is built from TRBV5-6 and TRBJ1-1, and 8 bases in between align with TRBD1. The CDR3: CASSSTGGGTEAFF. The nucleotides read TGTGCCAGCAGCTCTACAGGGGGTGGTACTGAAGCTTTCTTT.